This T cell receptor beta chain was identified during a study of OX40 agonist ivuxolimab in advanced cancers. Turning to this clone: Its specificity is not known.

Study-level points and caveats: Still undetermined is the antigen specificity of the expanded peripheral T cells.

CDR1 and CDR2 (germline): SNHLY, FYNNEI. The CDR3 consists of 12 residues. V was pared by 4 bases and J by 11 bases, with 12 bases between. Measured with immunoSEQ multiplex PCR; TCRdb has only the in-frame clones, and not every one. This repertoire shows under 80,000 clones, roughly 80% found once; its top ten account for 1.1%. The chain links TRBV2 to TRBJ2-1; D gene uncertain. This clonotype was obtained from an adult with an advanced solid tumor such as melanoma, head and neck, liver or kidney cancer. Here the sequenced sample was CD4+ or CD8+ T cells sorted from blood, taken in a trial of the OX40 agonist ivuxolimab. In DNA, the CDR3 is TGTGCCAGCAGTGTATCCTTAATGAAGCAGTTCTTC. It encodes CASSVSLMKQFF.